This T cell receptor beta chain was sequenced for a study of graft-versus-host responses after intestinal transplantation. The wider study: Induction with anti-thymocyte globulin, then tacrolimus and steroids for 2 to 3 years, was given to all recipients. Whole-study findings and limits: Those patients showing graft-donor T cell macrochimerism displayed high graft-versus-host to host-versus-graft clonal ratios in allografts. GvH clones appeared in recipient marrow, some first in ileum or blood.

Clones were sequenced by immunoSEQ multiplex PCR, and TCRdb holds only the in-frame ones, with some missing. The sample includes 45,000 to 65,000 clones, 90% to 95% of them seen just once. V gave up 4 bases and J gave up 1 base, with 17 bases separating them. The germline V gene encodes CDR1 SGHRS and CDR2 YFSETQ. The CDR3 consists of 16 residues. The count of this clone is one. The antigen is not known. The genes are TRBV5-1 and TRBJ2-5, with D perhaps TRBD1 (6 bases). The clonotype was recovered from a human donor who was the organ donor for an intestinal transplant. The material sequenced was unstimulated CD4+ T cells sorted from spleen or lymph node cells, taken before transplant. CDR3: CASSPGTWTVQETQYF. The CDR3 DNA sequence: TGCGCCAGCAGCCCGGGAACTTGGACAGTCCAAGAGACCCAGTACTTC.